This entry lists 25 T cell receptor beta chains sequenced from one sample in a study of glioma-infiltrating T cells after dendritic cell vaccination. Measured with immunoSEQ multiplex PCR; TCRdb has only the in-frame clones, and not every one. In the table there are roughly 100,000 clones, more than 80% of which are singletons. Sequences were derived from blood, sampled before dendritic cell vaccination. All receptors derive from a human donor with glioblastoma.

The J gene is TRBJ1-5, the V gene TRBV19, with D uncertain. The CDR3 is made up of 14 amino acids. From germline, CDR1 is LNHDA and CDR2 SQIVND (reference sequence). V was cut by 3 bases and J by 10 bases, with 16 bases left in between. CDR3 nucleotide sequence: TGTGCCAGTAGTATGGAAGGTGGCGGCCTCCCCCAGCATTTT. Protein sequence: CASSMEGGGLPQHF.

V usage is TRBV7-2 and J usage is TRBJ1-4, with D unclear. CDR3 length equals 17 residues. V lost 5 bases to trimming and J lost 0 bases, with 16 bases between them. Germline-derived CDR1 and CDR2 are SGHTA and FQGNSA. CDR3 sequence reads: CASSREALRATNEKLFF. The CDR3 coding sequence is TGTGCCAGCAGCCGGGAGGCTTTGAGAGCAACTAATGAAAAACTGTTTTTT.

CDR3 amino acids: CASSRLDAGFQYF. The DNA of the CDR3 is TGTGCCAGCAGCCGCCTTGACGCAGGGTTTCAGTACTTC. The chain has TRBV4-2 and TRBJ2-4; D possibly corresponds to TRBD1 (5 bases). Trimming shortened V by 4 bases and J by 11 bases, and 15 bases separated the two germline ends. The germline V gene has CDR1 LGHNA and CDR2 YNFKEQ. The CDR3 sequence is 13 residues long.

This chain connects TRBV7-2 to TRBJ2-5; 14 bases map to TRBD2. The DNA end favors TRBJ2-7, so the J call may be wrong. The CDR3 has 15 residues. Germline loops: CDR1 SGHTA, CDR2 FQGNSA. For the CDR3, the DNA is TGTGCCAGCAGCATGACTAGCGGGGGGGCCTACGAGCAGTACTTC. This gives the protein CASSMTSGGAYEQYF.

This CDR3 is CASSPQPGDFSEAFF. The CDR3, as DNA: TGTGCCAGTAGCCCCCAACCGGGAGATTTCTCTGAAGCTTTCTTT. The chain joins TRBV19 to TRBJ1-1; D is unclear. Trimming left V 6 bases short and J 6 bases short, with 20 bases between. This CDR3 contains 15 residues. CDR1 and CDR2 (germline): LNHDA, SQIVND (reference sequence).

This chain connects TRBV19 to TRBJ2-3, with D perhaps TRBD2 (6 bases). Germline V gives CDR1 LNHDA, CDR2 SQIVND (reference sequence). The ends were cut back, 3 bases at V and 2 bases at J, with 12 bases in the middle. This CDR3 region has 15 residues. The CDR3 bases are TGTGCCAGTAGTATGCGGGATACCACCACAGATACGCAGTATTTT. This translates into CASSMRDTTTDTQYF.

A note on this clone: A far larger clone is a single base away, which makes a read error likely. V is TRBV5-1 and J is TRBJ2-7; D gene unclear. The CDR3 length is 12 residues. Germline V CDR1 and CDR2: SGHRS, YFSETQ. CDR3 sequence (DNA): TGCGCCAGCAGCTTATCCGCCTACGAGCGGTACTTC. Encoded protein: CASSLSAYERYF.

This clone has only a few counts. The chain links TRBV27 to TRBJ1-4, with no clear D. Per the germline V gene, CDR1 is MNHEY and CDR2 is SMNVEV (reference sequence). The CDR3 has 14 amino acids. V lost 3 bases to trimming and J lost 0 bases, with 5 bases between them. CDR3 coding DNA: TGTGCCAGCAGTTTTTCCTCAACTAATGAAAAACTGTTTTTT. This gives the protein CASSFSSTNEKLFF.

The chain links TRBV7-9 to TRBJ1-3; D gene ambiguous. V lost 1 base to trimming and J lost 0 bases, with 13 bases between them. The CDR3 sequence is 17 residues long. Per germline, CDR1 SEHNR and CDR2 FQNEAQ (reference sequence). This chain's CDR3 is CASSLGNGPDSGNTIYF. CDR3 sequence (DNA): TGTGCCAGCAGCTTAGGGAATGGGCCGGACTCTGGAAACACCATATATTTT.

This clone was counted between two and nine times. A read error may explain this, as a much larger clone is one base away. The gene calls are TRBV4-1 and TRBJ1-2, with 10 bases identical to TRBD1. The J segment lost 3 bases and the V segment lost 5 bases, leaving 0 bases of the junction unmatched. Germline V gene lookup returns CDR1 MGHRA and CDR2 YSYEKL. This CDR3 comprises 13 residues. The CDR3 here is CASSGTGDYGYTF. The CDR3 DNA sequence: TGCGCCAGCAGCGGGACAGGGGACTATGGCTACACCTTC.

The chain couples TRBV4-3 to TRBJ2-7, with TRBD1 matching 10 bases. This CDR3 is built from 15 residues. CDR1 and CDR2 (germline): LGHNA, YSLEER. J gave up 4 bases and V 2 bases, and 5 bases lay outside the gene matches. The CDR3 loop reads CASSQYRGQGYEQYF. The CDR3 DNA reads TGCGCCAGCAGCCAATACCGGGGACAGGGGTACGAGCAGTACTTC.

The CDR3 DNA reads as TGTGCCAGCTCCGTGGGGCAGGGTAGGGACACTGAAGCTTTCTTT. As protein: CASSVGQGRDTEAFF. This sequence joins TRBV18 and TRBJ1-1; possible D gene TRBD1, 5 bases. V was clipped by 6 bases and J by 3 bases, with 17 bases between them. This CDR3 region has 15 residues. Germline assignment: CDR1 KGHSH and CDR2 LQKENI.

The rearrangement links TRBV12-5 to TRBJ2-2; 9 nucleotides align to TRBD2. The CDR3 length is 19 residues. V lost 3 bases, J lost 3 bases, and 14 bases stayed unmatched. The germline gives CDR1 LGHNT, CDR2 FRNRAP. Here the CDR3 reads CASGFVLLAGGADTGELFF. CDR3 in DNA: TGTGCTAGTGGTTTCGTCCTCCTCGCGGGGGGGGCGGACACCGGGGAGCTGTTTTTT.

The table lists this clone with a count of one. This chain links TRBV19 with TRBJ1-2; TRBD1 matches at 8 bases. The CDR3 loop spans 15 amino acids. Trimming at V came to 8 bases and at J to 0 bases, leaving 8 bases not matched to a gene. Germline loops: CDR1 LNHDA, CDR2 SQIVND (reference sequence). The CDR3 nucleotides read TGTGCCAGTTGGACAGGGAGTTCGCCTAACTATGGCTACACCTTC. Amino acids: CASWTGSSPNYGYTF.

The chain employs TRBV25-1 and TRBJ1-2; a weak D match, TRBD1 (6 bases). The CDR3 is 12 residues long. Between the trimmed V and J ends, which lost 5 bases and 7 bases, there was a span of 11 bases. From germline, CDR1 is MGHDK and CDR2 SYGVNS. CDR3 nucleotides: TGTGCCAGCAGTCCGGGGGGCGGTGGCTACACCTTC. Translating gives CASSPGGGGYTF.

This clone showed up just a few times. A junction end diverges from the germline sequence, so it may reflect a read error. The chain has TRBV10-1 and TRBJ2-5; 9 bases agree with TRBD1. Looked up from germline, CDR1 is WNHNN and CDR2 is SYGVQD (reference sequence). The CDR3 covers 11 residues. The chain's CDR3 is CPRTGEETQYF. The CDR3 DNA is TGCCCCAGGACAGGGGAAGAGACCCAGTACTTC.

This chain links TRBV5-4 with TRBJ1-2; D unclear. Germline V gene sequence: CDR1 SGHNT, CDR2 YYREEE (reference sequence). The CDR3 loop spans 13 amino acids. V was pared by 4 bases and J by 4 bases, with 11 bases between. CDR3 region: CASSEHRGYGYTF. In DNA form, the CDR3 reads TGTGCCAGCAGCGAACACCGAGGCTATGGCTACACCTTC.

The chain combines TRBV18 with TRBJ1-1; TRBD1 might be the D (5 bases). The germline CDR1 and CDR2 sequences are KGHSH and LQKENI. CDR3 length equals 13 residues. Trimming left V 2 bases short and J 4 bases short, with 8 bases between. The CDR3 nucleotides are TGTGCCAGCTCACCAAGGGGTTCCACTGAAGCTTTCTTT. Its translation is CASSPRGSTEAFF.

This rearrangement joins TRBV11-3 to TRBJ1-2, with D unclear. The V gene's germline CDR1 is SGHNT and CDR2 YENEEA. The CDR3 runs to 12 residues. The V gene lost 1 base and the J gene lost 4 bases, with 4 bases spanning the gap. The chain's CDR3 is CASSLGSYGYTF. The CDR3 DNA reads as TGTGCCAGCAGCTTAGGCAGCTATGGCTACACCTTC.

V and J are TRBV18 and TRBJ1-5, with TRBD1 identical over 7 bases. This CDR3 region has 16 residues. Germline V lookup: CDR1 KGHSH, CDR2 LQKENI. Trimming removed 4 bases from V and 1 base from J; junction bases left unmatched: 7. CDR3: CASSLGQPPSNQPQHF. The CDR3 DNA follows: TGTGCCAGCTCACTGGGACAGCCCCCGAGCAATCAGCCCCAGCATTTT.

The chain couples TRBV4-3 to TRBJ1-1; 8 nucleotides align to TRBD1. In germline, CDR1 is LGHNA, CDR2 YSLEER. CDR3 length: 19 amino acids. Trimming at V came to 4 bases and at J to 4 bases, leaving 20 bases not matched to a gene. The CDR3 region has the DNA TGCGCCAGCAGCCGACATTTCGGACAGGGACGCGCCTCTGGCACTGAAGCTTTCTTT. It is translated as CASSRHFGQGRASGTEAFF.

This clone was detected only once. V gene TRBV30 combines with J gene TRBJ2-5; 11 nucleotides align to TRBD2. With 0 bases clipped from V and 7 bases from J, the junction kept 7 bases outside the gene matches. The CDR3 totals 15 residues. The germline V gene encodes CDR1 GTSNPN and CDR2 SVGIG (reference sequence). CDR3 residues: CAWSVRLAGRGTQYF. The DNA for the CDR3 is TGTGCCTGGAGTGTAAGACTAGCGGGGCGAGGGACCCAGTACTTC.

This clone was recorded once. This sequence joins TRBV27 and TRBJ1-2; weak D call: TRBD1 (6 bases). The CDR3 has 16 amino acids. V gave up 6 bases and J gave up 4 bases, with 21 bases separating them. CDR1 is MNHEY and CDR2 is SMNVEV in the germline V gene (reference sequence). CDR3 protein: CASRGSLGGRSYGYTF. In nucleotides, the CDR3 is TGTGCCAGCAGGGGGAGCTTGGGGGGGCGCAGCTATGGCTACACCTTC.

The V gene is TRBV4-1, the J gene TRBJ2-3; perhaps TRBD1 as D (5 bases). CDR1 MGHRA and CDR2 YSYEKL come from the germline V gene. The CDR3 is made up of 14 amino acids. Trimming stripped 7 bases from V and 3 bases from J, with 14 bases between. Written as DNA, the CDR3 is TGCGCCAGCAACCCAGGGAAAACGACAGATACGCAGTATTTT. Amino acids: CASNPGKTTDTQYF.

This sequence joins TRBV10-2 and TRBJ2-5; 8 bases are a match to TRBD1. The DNA end is a closer match to TRBJ2-7, so the J assignment may be wrong. Germline V gene data show CDR1 as WSHSY and CDR2 as SAAADI. The CDR3 is 14 residues long. The CDR3 loop reads CASTRTGPFNEQYF. The CDR3 DNA reads TGCGCCAGCACGAGGACAGGGCCCTTCAACGAGCAGTACTTC.